The clone carrying this T cell receptor (beta chain) occurred a few times. The data were taken from a study of CD8 T cells in Susac syndrome. cDNA came from around 0.5 to 1 ug RNA primed by random hexamers. One entry per CDR3 protein, called by TCRdb with MiXCR from the immunoSEQ multiplex PCR reads. The repertoire holds around 300,000 distinct CDR3 sequences, with about 89% as singletons. Sequencing of TCR beta drew on CD8+ and CD4+ T cells from blood. Negative isolation yielded CD8+ and CD4+ T cells; FACS enriched TEMRA cells. Germline values: CDR1 SEHNR, CDR2 FQNEAQ (reference sequence). This CDR3 is 14 amino acids long. With 1 base clipped from V and 5 bases from J, the junction kept 4 bases outside the gene matches.

This clonotype was obtained from a human donor with multiple sclerosis. Material: CD8+ T cells from PBMCs. J is TRBJ2-7 and V is TRBV7-9; 8 nucleotides align to TRBD1. CDR3 sequence: CASSLGTGLDEQYF. The CDR3 DNA is TGTGCCAGCAGCTTAGGGACAGGGTTGGACGAGCAGTACTTC.